These 14 T cell receptor beta chains were sequenced from one sample in a study of CD8 T cells in Susac syndrome. About 0.5 to 1 ug RNA was reverse transcribed with random hexamers. TCRdb passed the immunoSEQ multiplex PCR reads through MiXCR, listing each CDR3 protein once. The sample contains about 110,000 distinct CDR3 sequences, around 94% of which appear only once. The sequenced sample was CD8+ T cells from PBMCs. The receptors derive from a human donor with Susac syndrome.

V gene TRBV7-2 combines with J gene TRBJ2-7; D not resolved. Germline V gene lookup returns CDR1 SGHTA and CDR2 FQGNSA. Trimming cost V 8 bases and J 0 bases, with 14 bases left between them. CDR3 length equals 14 residues. This chain's CDR3 is CASGPGRSSYEQYF. The CDR3 region has the DNA TGTGCCAGCGGCCCCGGACGAAGCTCCTACGAGCAGTACTTC.

The chain joins TRBV11-2 to TRBJ2-3; no clear D. Germline V gives CDR1 SGHAT, CDR2 FQNNGV. CDR3 size: 13 residues. V was trimmed by 6 bases and J by 6 bases, leaving 13 bases between them. This chain's CDR3 is CASSFTPPDTQYF. The CDR3 bases are TGTGCCAGCAGTTTTACACCCCCGGATACGCAGTATTTT.

The rearrangement joins TRBV9 to TRBJ2-7; 10 positions agree with TRBD1. The germline CDR1 and CDR2 sequences are SGDLS and YYNGEE. The CDR3 runs to 15 residues. With 4 bases clipped from V and 5 bases from J, the junction kept 9 bases outside the gene matches. The CDR3 nucleotides are TGTGCCAGCAGCCCACAGGACAGGGGGGTCGACGAGCAGTACTTC. Translated, it gives CASSPQDRGVDEQYF.

The chain links TRBV27 to TRBJ2-7; 7 bases map to TRBD1. There are 12 residues in the CDR3. After removal of 6 bases from V and 4 bases from J, the junction contained 3 bases not matched to a gene. Germline values: CDR1 MNHEY, CDR2 SMNVEV (reference sequence). The CDR3 loop reads CASSQQGYEQYF. The CDR3 DNA is TGTGCCAGCAGCCAACAGGGGTACGAGCAGTACTTC.

This clonotype showed up just once. The chain carries TRBV5-4 and TRBJ2-5; 8 positions agree with TRBD1. This CDR3 comprises 16 residues. Germline CDR1 SGHNT, CDR2 YYREEE (reference sequence). After removal of 4 bases from V and 2 bases from J, the junction contained 10 bases not matched to a gene. The CDR3 DNA reads TGTGCCAGCAGCCCCCCGGGACAGGCGTATCAAGAGACCCAGTACTTC. This sequence encodes CASSPPGQAYQETQYF.

The chain combines TRBV29-1 with TRBJ2-7, with D unclear. Germline V gene sequence: CDR1 SQVTM, CDR2 ANQGSEA. The length of the CDR3 is 13 residues. The CDR3 spells CSVQLPGTYEQYF. The CDR3 coding sequence is TGCAGTGTGCAACTGCCGGGCACCTACGAGCAGTACTTC.

The V and J genes are TRBV20-1 and TRBJ1-5, with D maybe TRBD1 (6 bases). The V gene's germline CDR1 is DFQATT and CDR2 SNEGSKA (reference sequence). The CDR3 sequence is 17 residues long. Trimming shortened V by 0 bases and J by 0 bases, and 15 bases separated the two germline ends. CDR3 sequence reads: CSAREDGQTYSNQPQHF. The CDR3 DNA sequence: TGCAGTGCTAGAGAGGATGGACAGACGTATAGCAATCAGCCCCAGCATTTT.

This chain joins TRBV7-8 and TRBJ2-7, with a tentative D call TRBD1 (6 bases). The CDR3 is made up of 14 amino acids. V lost 1 base, J lost 2 bases, and 9 bases lay in between. Germline CDR1 reads SGHVS; CDR2 reads FQNEAQ. Written as DNA, the CDR3 is TGTGCCAGCAGCTTAGTCCCAGGGGCCTACGAGCAGTACTTC. Translating it yields CASSLVPGAYEQYF.

The chain employs TRBV2 and TRBJ2-1, with unresolved D. The germline V gene encodes CDR1 SNHLY and CDR2 FYNNEI. The CDR3 consists of 12 residues. V was clipped by 1 base and J by 8 bases, with 6 bases between them. This CDR3 is CASSEVFDEQFF. CDR3 sequence (DNA): TGTGCCAGCAGTGAAGTGTTCGATGAGCAGTTCTTC.

The V call is TRBV3-1, the J call TRBJ2-7; D perhaps matches TRBD1 (6 bases). Germline loops: CDR1 LGHDT, CDR2 YNNKEL (reference sequence). The ends were cut back, 0 bases at V and 4 bases at J, with 10 bases in the middle. This CDR3 has 14 amino acids. CDR3 sequence (DNA): TGTGCCAGCAGCCAAGATATTACAGGGTACGAGCAGTACTTC. Protein sequence: CASSQDITGYEQYF.

This chain links TRBV13 with TRBJ1-2, with TRBD1 matching over 10 bases. The CDR3 covers 16 residues. The germline CDR1 and CDR2 sequences are PRHDT and FYEKMQ (reference sequence). V shed 4 bases and J 7 bases; nucleotides not matched to a gene: 12. The CDR3 region is CASSSGTGDWGSGYTF. DNA of the CDR3: TGTGCCAGCAGCTCCGGGACAGGGGACTGGGGTAGTGGCTACACCTTC.

The rearrangement uses TRBV6-5 and TRBJ1-2, with D possibly being TRBD1 (5 bases). Germline CDR1 is MNHEY and CDR2 is SVGAGI. This CDR3 is 13 amino acids long. Trimming left V 2 bases short and J 8 bases short, with 12 bases between. CDR3 bases: TGTGCCAGCAGTTACCCGGACGGGGGAGGCTACACCTTC. This codes for CASSYPDGGGYTF.

The genes are TRBV12-3 or TRBV12-4 and TRBJ2-5, with D possibly TRBD1 on 5 matching bases. The CDR3 contains 14 residues. V lost 4 bases to trimming and J lost 4 bases, with 13 bases between them. The CDR3, as DNA: TGTGCCAGCAGTTCGATGTTGGGGCGAGAGACCCAGTACTTC. The encoded protein is CASSSMLGRETQYF.

This chain connects TRBV9 to TRBJ1-1, with 7 bases aligning to TRBD1. CDR3 length: 15 residues. Germline CDR1 is SGDLS and CDR2 is YYNGEE. The V segment lost 7 bases and the J segment 4 bases; nucleotides outside the gene matches: 13. The CDR3 bases are TGTGCCAGCGGAACCCCCGACAGGGTGGCCACTGAAGCTTTCTTT. Its protein is CASGTPDRVATEAFF. Combining the CDR3 with reference TRBV9 and TRBJ1-1 gives the whole variable domain DSGVTQTPKHLITATGQRVTLRCSPRSGDLSVYWYQQSLDQGLQFLIQYYNGEERAKGNILERFSAQQFPDLHSELNLSSLELGDSALYFCASGTPDRVATEAFFGQGTRLTVV.